This T cell receptor beta chain was sequenced for a study of T-cell reconstitution after alpha-beta-depleted transplantation in children. Unique molecular identifiers were used in preparing the TCRbeta library. TCRdb itself ran the PCR reads through MiXCR, one entry per CDR3 protein. This sample has around 200,000 distinct CDR3 sequences; under 20% occur once, and the top ten carry 43%. The CDR3 has 14 amino acids. The ends were cut back, 3 bases at V and 1 base at J, with 9 bases in the middle. CDR1 is WNHNN, CDR2 SYGVQD, per germline (reference sequence). Sequenced material: PBMCs, mostly from graft donor cells, taken 360 days after TCRalphabeta/CD19-depleted stem cell transplant. The receptor was derived from a male patient aged 2-9 years who had a stem cell transplant for acute lymphoblastic leukemia, so the T cells may come from the graft donor. This rearrangement joins TRBV10-1 to TRBJ2-5, with D uncertain. CDR3 nucleotides: TGCGCCAGCAGTGAATCCACAGCCCAAGAGACCCAGTACTTC. The encoded protein is CASSESTAQETQYF.